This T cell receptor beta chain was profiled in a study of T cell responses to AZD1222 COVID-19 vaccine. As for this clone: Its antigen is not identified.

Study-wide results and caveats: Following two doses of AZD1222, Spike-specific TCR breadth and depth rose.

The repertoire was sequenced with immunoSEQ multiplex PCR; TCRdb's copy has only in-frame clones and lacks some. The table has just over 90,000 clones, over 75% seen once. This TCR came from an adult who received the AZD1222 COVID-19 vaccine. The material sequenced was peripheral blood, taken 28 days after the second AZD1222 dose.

The CDR3 nucleotides read TGTGCCAGCAGTGAAATCAAAAGGGGGGAGGATGGCACTGAAGCTTTCTTT. Protein sequence: CASSEIKRGEDGTEAFF. The chain links TRBV25-1 to TRBJ1-1; D is perhaps TRBD1 (6 bases). The V end was cut by 2 bases, the J end by 4 bases, with 20 bases between. The CDR3 sequence is 17 residues long. Germline lookup yields CDR1 MGHDK and CDR2 SYGVNS.